This TCR beta chain was recovered during a study of cytomegalovirus exposure and HLA in healthy donors (dated by TCRdb to about 2017). About the investigation overall: According to an earlier analysis of 450 to 650 of the donors, about 190 million T cells yielded roughly 110 million unique TCR beta sequences and 276 Gb of sequence data. An early release covering over 500 HLA-typed donors comprised roughly 300 gigabases of sequencing data and around 85 million unique TCR sequences. Among the roughly 410 genotyped donors, approximately 82% belonged to the genetic ancestry cluster associated with self-reported Caucasian donors. The study aimed to test whether signatures of past pathogen exposure could be identified by cataloging public T cell receptors. The study used immunosequencing to profile the T cell repertoires of approximately 690 subjects and linked those repertoires to cytomegalovirus serostatus. Besides the first cohort of 666 subjects, a separate validation cohort made up of roughly 120 different subjects was used. To predict cytomegalovirus infection status, the study brought together high-throughput TCR immunosequencing, statistical association of individual TCRs with disease status, and machine learning. To study patterns of TCR occurrence, a later analysis re-analyzed previously published TCR beta repertoires from 666 donors and added high-resolution HLA genotyping. In the later analysis, no new phenotypic data were used to find candidate immune exposures; instead, reliance was placed on TCR beta sequences and their occurrence across donors. An earlier analysis of 450 to 750 of the donors used high-throughput TCR beta sequencing to judge whether each TCR beta V gene segment behaved as functional or pseudogenic. Donor age, sex, ethnicity and CMV serostatus were compiled together with the repertoire data. In a later genetic analysis, genome-wide SNP genotypes for about three fifths of the 666 donors were used, and that subset was treated as a discovery cohort. All discovery cohort repertoires had been generated using a single sequencing platform. Both class I and class II loci were covered by HLA typing, at four-digit resolution. Typing coverage varied by locus: roughly 629-640 donors for A, B, C, DRB1 and DQB1; approximately 500 for DQA1; more than 600 for DPA1; under 490 for DPB1. A few DR-DQ haplotypes were handled as single units for association and clustering because linkage in the cohort was strong. Across 300 to 400 genotyped donors of the cohort, an average of 235,054 unique TCR beta nucleotide sequences per donor were sequenced, and approximately 17% of those sequences were non-productive.

Summary of the overall study and its limitations: A later analysis found that most CMV-associated TCR beta chains appeared HLA-restricted, with HLA associations seemingly driven largely by CMV exposure. A few of the identified cytomegalovirus-associated TCR beta chains were confirmed in vitro to be specific for cytomegalovirus antigens. Most TCR sequences were observed very rarely across donors, whereas some public TCRs were present in many individuals. The earlier analysis of 587 of the donors excluded fewer than 20 rarely observed V segments, including chromosome 9 orphons, because counts were too low. The authors suggested that the approach could potentially be generalized to other disease states and immunological phenotypes. This cohort had only TCR beta chains sequenced, and the lack of alpha or paired-chain data limited which features could be detected. According to a later analysis, TCR association rates differed among HLA loci, with DRB1 alleles showing the most associated TCRs and HLA-C alleles showing the fewest. A later genetic analysis reported fewer N-insertions in productive TCRs among donors in an Asian-associated ancestry cluster than the approximately 700-donor mean. The sequencing pipeline was judged likely to have produced a cluster of highly shared sequence variants as a technical artifact. According to a later analysis, parvovirus B19, influenza, CMV and Epstein-Barr virus appeared linked to several top co-occurrence clusters. In an earlier analysis of about 600 of the donors, most TCR beta V segments appeared in productive rearrangements about 90% or about 30% of the time, broadly matching IMGT annotations. For the cohort, immune exposure information was limited to CMV serostatus. In a later analysis, 16,951 TCR beta sequences were associated with specific HLA alleles at a false discovery rate of 0.05. The study listed 164 TCR beta chains as associated with cytomegalovirus. A later genetic analysis associated a missense DCLRE1C variant with V-gene and J-gene trimming of TCR beta chains, and an independent cohort replicated the association. Because HLA typing was missing for some donors at each locus, association tests included only the typed subset. Compared with equally common non-associated chains, HLA-associated TCR beta chains in a later analysis were more clonally expanded and had lower generation probabilities. Some IMGT-functional V segments, including TRBV6-2 and TRBV6-3, could not be distinguished by the 87-base-pair reads and were therefore excluded. The classifier was reported to diagnose cytomegalovirus status with high specificity and sensitivity in both the original cohort and the validation cohort. When HLA alleles, especially DR and DQ, strongly co-occurred, attributing TCR associations to individual alleles was difficult. Presence/absence analyses assumed roughly uniform sequencing depth across donors, an assumption that may not hold. Linkage disequilibrium might explain the correlated functional status among segregating V segments, but an unknown experimental factor could not be ruled out. A further reported finding was that TCR beta sequences accurately predicted the HLA-A and HLA-B alleles for most subjects in the first cohort.

CDR1 KGHSH and CDR2 LQKENI were looked up in the germline V gene. The V and J ends are trimmed by 3 bases and 4 bases, leaving 15 bases between them. The CDR3 holds 16 amino acids from the cysteine to the phenylalanine. The entry retains the CDR3 DNA only, 48 bases that are in frame from base 1. Libraries came from the immunoSEQ multiplex PCR assay. The multiplex PCR relied on a mix of 60 forward primers for TCR Vbeta segments and 13 reverse primers for TCR Jbeta segments. The CDR3 region of rearranged TCR beta genes was amplified from genomic DNA by a multiplex PCR assay. The amplified TCR beta libraries were sequenced on the Illumina HiSeq System as 87-base-pair reads. In the source study's methods: Across the 500 to 850 repertoires, a later analysis counted around 80 million unique TCR beta chains, around 10 million of which were shared by at least two donors. Raw reads were error-corrected and collapsed into unique sequences by a nearest-neighbor algorithm in which closely related sequences were merged to remove PCR and sequencing errors. CDR3 sequences were aligned to IMGT reference sequences to assign V, D and J gene segments. For a sequence to be retained, a match of at least six nucleotides was required to both a V gene segment and a J gene segment. A rearrangement counted as productive if the CDR3 had no stop codons and remained in frame with V and J, and every other rearrangement counted as non-productive. Following IMGT convention, CDR3 was defined as the stretch from the second conserved V-encoded cysteine to the conserved J-encoded phenylalanine. Sequences without an unambiguous match to a single V gene segment were excluded from the earlier analysis of about 600 of the donors. An earlier analysis of about 590 of the donors classified V segments as functional when productive rearrangements were above 56.7% and as segregating when the standard deviation between donors was above 5%. A statistical classification framework was built for diagnosing cytomegalovirus status from the catalog of TCR beta chain sequences. A later analysis assigned V and J genes by comparing TCR nucleotide sequences with IMGT/GENE-DB human TR gene sequences. The TCRdist pipeline was used in a later analysis to assign CDR3 sequences and most-parsimonious VDJ recombination scenarios. In a later analysis, each TCR beta chain was defined by its CDR3 amino acid sequence together with its V-gene family, and reads lacking a unique V-gene family were excluded. To address suspected cross-contamination and a sequencing artifact, a later analysis removed some 620 highly shared, low-generation-probability nucleotide sequences. In a later analysis, a clonal expansion index was calculated for each public chain from normalized within-repertoire ranks of inferred template counts. Generation probabilities in a later analysis came from a VDJ recombination model fitted to out-of-frame rearrangements, and those results were checked against IGoR. In a later analysis, hypergeometric tests were used to score TCR-TCR, TCR-HLA and TCR-CMV co-occurrence, with a repertoire-size bias correction applied to TCR pairs. A later analysis estimated false discovery rates by permuting HLA or CMV assignments 20 times. A later analysis grouped co-occurring TCRs with DBSCAN, adding TCRdist sequence similarity when clustering within HLA-allele-positive subsets. Repertoires with fewer than 30,000 or more than 120,000 public chains were left out of co-occurrence clustering, as were five repertoires with anomalous nucleotide sharing. TCRdb took over this immuneACCESS table, retaining in-frame rearrangements with V and J assigned. Such tables are incomplete; in checked studies, under half of the missing clones stem from an unresolved V gene, and the remainder is unexplained. V and J calls and clone size come straight from that table; D and trimming were deduced from the DNA. The sample records some 170,000 clones, roughly four fifths of which are singletons. Of the sample, 2.5% to 3% is held by the ten largest clones.

In total, over 600 healthy bone marrow donors made up the cohort. Cohort members were all nominally healthy when sampled, although unrecorded immune exposures were likely present. The donor tested CMV seropositive and was one of the 289 seropositive cohort members. A peripheral blood sample was provided by each donor, and peripheral blood mononuclear cells were used for TCR beta sequencing. The Qiagen DNeasy Blood Extraction Kit was used to extract genomic DNA from the blood cell samples. Concerning this clone itself: Its antigen is unknown. No base qualities exist here, and no much larger clone lies one base off it.

The sequence is built from TRBV18 and TRBJ1-4; TRBD1 is possibly the D segment (6 matching bases). This sequence originates from a woman between 50 and 59 years old in good health and CMV-seropositive. The sequencing sample was made of PBMCs. The CDR3 here reads CASSPGGWGLNEKLFF. The nucleotide sequence reads as follows: TGTGCCAGCTCACCGGGCGGTTGGGGGCTTAATGAAAAACTGTTTTTT.